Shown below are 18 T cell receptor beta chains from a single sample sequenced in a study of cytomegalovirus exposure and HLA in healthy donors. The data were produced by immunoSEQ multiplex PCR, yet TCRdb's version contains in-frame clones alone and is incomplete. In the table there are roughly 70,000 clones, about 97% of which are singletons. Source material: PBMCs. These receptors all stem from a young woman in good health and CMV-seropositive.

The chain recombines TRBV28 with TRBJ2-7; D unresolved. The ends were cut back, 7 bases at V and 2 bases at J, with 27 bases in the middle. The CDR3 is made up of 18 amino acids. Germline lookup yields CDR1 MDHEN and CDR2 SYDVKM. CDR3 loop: CASISTTPLEPKTYEQYF. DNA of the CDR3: TGTGCCAGCATTTCCACCACCCCTCTAGAACCAAAGACCTACGAGCAGTACTTC.

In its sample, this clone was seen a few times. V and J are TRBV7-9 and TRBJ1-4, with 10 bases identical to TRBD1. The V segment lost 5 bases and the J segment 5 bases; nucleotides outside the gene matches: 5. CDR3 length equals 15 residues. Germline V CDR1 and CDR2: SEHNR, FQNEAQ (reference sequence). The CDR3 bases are TGTGCCAGCAGCGACCGACAGGGGGCGAATGAAAAACTGTTTTTT. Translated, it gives CASSDRQGANEKLFF.

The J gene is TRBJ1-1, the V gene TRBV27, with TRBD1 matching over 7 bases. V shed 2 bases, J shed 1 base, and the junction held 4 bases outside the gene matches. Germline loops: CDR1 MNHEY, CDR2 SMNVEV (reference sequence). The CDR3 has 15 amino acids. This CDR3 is CASSLEAGGNTEAFF. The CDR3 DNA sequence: TGTGCCAGCAGTTTAGAAGCAGGGGGGAACACTGAAGCTTTCTTT.

The DNA for the CDR3 is TGTGCCAGCACCGTTGGGCCCTATGGCTACACCTTC. Protein product: CASTVGPYGYTF. The chain recombines TRBV28 with TRBJ1-2; D call uncertain. Germline CDR1 and CDR2: MDHEN and SYDVKM. There are 12 residues in the CDR3. Deletions cut 7 bases from V and 4 bases from J, with 10 bases between.

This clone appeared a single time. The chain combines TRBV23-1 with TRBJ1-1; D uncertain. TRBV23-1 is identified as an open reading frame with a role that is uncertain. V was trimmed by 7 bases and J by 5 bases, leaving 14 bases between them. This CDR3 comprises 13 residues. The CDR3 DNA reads TGCGCCAGCACCAGGAAAGGGAGGACTGAAGCTTTCTTT. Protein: CASTRKGRTEAFF.

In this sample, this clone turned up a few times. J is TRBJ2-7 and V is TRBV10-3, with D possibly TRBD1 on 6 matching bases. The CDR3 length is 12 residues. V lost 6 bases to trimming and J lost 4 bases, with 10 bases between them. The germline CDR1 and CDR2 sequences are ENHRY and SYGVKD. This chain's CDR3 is CAISGTRYEQYF. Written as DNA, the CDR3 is TGTGCCATCAGCGGGACACGGTACGAGCAGTACTTC.

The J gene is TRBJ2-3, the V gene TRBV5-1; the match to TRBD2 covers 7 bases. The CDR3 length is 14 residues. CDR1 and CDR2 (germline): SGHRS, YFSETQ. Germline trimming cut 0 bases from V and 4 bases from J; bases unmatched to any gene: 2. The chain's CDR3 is CASSLDRGADTQYF. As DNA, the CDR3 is TGCGCCAGCAGCTTGGACCGGGGGGCAGATACGCAGTATTTT.

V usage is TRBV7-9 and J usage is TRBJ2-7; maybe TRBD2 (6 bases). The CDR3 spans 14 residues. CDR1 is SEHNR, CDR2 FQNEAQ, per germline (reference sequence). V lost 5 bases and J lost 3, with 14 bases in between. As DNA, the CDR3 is TGTGCCAGCAGCCCCGTCGGGGAGGTCTACGAGCAGTACTTC. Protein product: CASSPVGEVYEQYF.

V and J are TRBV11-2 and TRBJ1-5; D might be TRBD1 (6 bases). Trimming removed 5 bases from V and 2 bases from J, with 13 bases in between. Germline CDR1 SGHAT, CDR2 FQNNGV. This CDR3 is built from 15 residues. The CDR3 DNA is TGTGCCAGCAGCCCCATGGGACATGGCAATCAGCCCCAGCATTTT. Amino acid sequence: CASSPMGHGNQPQHF. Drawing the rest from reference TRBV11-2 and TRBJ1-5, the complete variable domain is EAGVAQSPRYKIIEKRQSVAFWCNPISGHATLYWYQQILGQGPKLLIQFQNNGVVDDSQLPKDRFSAERLKGVDSTLKIQPAKLEDSAVYLCASSPMGHGNQPQHFGDGTRLSIL.

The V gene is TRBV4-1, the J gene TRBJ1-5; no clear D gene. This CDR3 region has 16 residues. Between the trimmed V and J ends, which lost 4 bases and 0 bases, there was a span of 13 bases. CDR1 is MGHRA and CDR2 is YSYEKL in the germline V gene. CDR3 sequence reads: CASSPMVDYSNQPQHF. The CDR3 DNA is TGCGCCAGCAGCCCGATGGTAGATTATAGCAATCAGCCCCAGCATTTT.

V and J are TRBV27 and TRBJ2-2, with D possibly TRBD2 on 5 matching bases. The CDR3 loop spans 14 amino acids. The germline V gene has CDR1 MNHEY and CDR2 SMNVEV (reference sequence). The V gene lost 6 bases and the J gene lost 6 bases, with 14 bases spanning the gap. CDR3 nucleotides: TGTGCCAGCAGCCTCGGGGAGCTCCCCGGGGAGCTGTTTTTT. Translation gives CASSLGELPGELFF.

This chain's CDR3 is CASSGLTGTSSYNEQFF. CDR3 bases: TGCGCCAGCAGTGGGTTGACAGGGACGAGCTCCTACAATGAGCAGTTCTTC. The V gene is TRBV10-1, the J gene TRBJ2-1, with 7 bases matching TRBD1. Germline V gives CDR1 WNHNN, CDR2 SYGVQD (reference sequence). The CDR3 runs to 17 residues. V lost 4 bases, J lost 0 bases, and 9 bases stayed unmatched.

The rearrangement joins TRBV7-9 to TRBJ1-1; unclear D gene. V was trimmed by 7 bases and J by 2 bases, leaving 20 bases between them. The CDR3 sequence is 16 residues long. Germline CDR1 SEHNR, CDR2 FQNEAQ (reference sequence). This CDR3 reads CASTKPPSLFNTEAFF. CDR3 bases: TGTGCCAGCACCAAGCCCCCGTCCTTATTTAACACTGAAGCTTTCTTT. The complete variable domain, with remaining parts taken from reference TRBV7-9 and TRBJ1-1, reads DTGVSQNPRHKITKRGQNVTFRCDPISEHNRLYWYRQTLGQGPEFLTYFQNEAQLEKSRLLSDRFSAERPKGSFSTLEIQRTEQGDSAMYLCASTKPPSLFNTEAFFGQGTRLTVV.

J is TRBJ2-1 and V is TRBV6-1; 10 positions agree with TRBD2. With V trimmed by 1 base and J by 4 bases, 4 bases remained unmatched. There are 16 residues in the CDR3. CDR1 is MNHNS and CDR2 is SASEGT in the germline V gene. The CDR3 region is CASSEGGTSVYNEQFF. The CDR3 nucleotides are TGTGCCAGCAGTGAAGGAGGGACTAGCGTTTACAATGAGCAGTTCTTC.

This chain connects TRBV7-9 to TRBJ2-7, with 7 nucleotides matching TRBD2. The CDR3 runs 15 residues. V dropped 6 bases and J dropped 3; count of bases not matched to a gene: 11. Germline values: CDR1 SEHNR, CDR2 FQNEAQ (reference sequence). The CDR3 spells CASRLSGGRDYEQYF. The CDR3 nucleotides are TGTGCCAGCAGATTATCGGGAGGACGGGACTACGAGCAGTACTTC.

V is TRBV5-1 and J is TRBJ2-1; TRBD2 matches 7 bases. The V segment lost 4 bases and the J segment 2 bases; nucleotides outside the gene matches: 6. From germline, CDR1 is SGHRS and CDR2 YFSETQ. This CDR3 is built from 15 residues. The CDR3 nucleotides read TGCGCCAGCAGCCCGCTTCGGGGGGCCTACAATGAGCAGTTCTTC. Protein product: CASSPLRGAYNEQFF.

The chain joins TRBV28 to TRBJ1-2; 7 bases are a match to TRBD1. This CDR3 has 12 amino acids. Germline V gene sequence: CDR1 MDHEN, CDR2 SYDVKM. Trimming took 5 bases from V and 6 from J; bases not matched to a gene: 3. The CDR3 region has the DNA TGTGCCAGCAGTCTGGACAGGAATGGCTACACCTTC. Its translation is CASSLDRNGYTF.

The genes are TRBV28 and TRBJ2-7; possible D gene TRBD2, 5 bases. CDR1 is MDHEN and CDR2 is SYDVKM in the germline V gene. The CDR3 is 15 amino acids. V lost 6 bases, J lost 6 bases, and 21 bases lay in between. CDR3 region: CASRPGSPALREQYF. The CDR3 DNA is TGTGCCAGCAGGCCTGGGAGCCCCGCTCTTCGCGAGCAGTACTTC.